The 14 T cell receptor beta chains given below trace back to one sample, sequenced in a study of blood T cell repertoires in COVID-19. The method was immunoSEQ multiplex PCR; TCRdb's version includes in-frame clones alone and lacks a portion of them. The sample yields fewer than 75,000 clones, roughly nine tenths seen once. The source material was peripheral blood. Receptors were obtained from a human donor in a cohort sampled during active COVID-19.

This CDR3 is CASSYEENTEAFF. CDR3 coding DNA: TGTGCCAGCAGTTATGAGGAGAACACTGAAGCTTTCTTT. V gene TRBV6-2 or TRBV6-3 combines with J gene TRBJ1-1; D call uncertain. Per germline, CDR1 MNHEY and CDR2 SVGEGT. The CDR3 totals 13 residues. The V and J ends lost 3 bases and 1 base respectively, with 6 bases between them.

This chain uses TRBV4-3 with TRBJ2-1, with a weak D call TRBD2 (6 bases). This CDR3 has 14 residues. Trimming pared 4 bases from V and 8 bases from J, leaving 15 bases between. Germline lookup yields CDR1 LGHNA and CDR2 YSLEER. CDR3 residues: CASSRGGGLYEQFF. Here the CDR3 DNA reads TGCGCCAGCAGCCGGGGTGGAGGGTTGTATGAGCAGTTCTTC.

The chain uses TRBV5-1 and TRBJ2-7; the match to TRBD2 covers 12 bases. The germline V gene has CDR1 SGHRS and CDR2 YFSETQ. V lost 4 bases and J lost 6; bases outside the gene matches: 5. The CDR3 sequence is 14 residues long. CDR3 coding DNA: TGCGCCAGCAGCCAGACTAGCGGGAGTCGCGAGCAGTACTTC. This gives the protein CASSQTSGSREQYF.

This chain uses TRBV5-1 with TRBJ2-1, with TRBD1 as a possible D gene (6 bases). V gave up 4 bases and J gave up 7 bases, with 15 bases separating them. Germline-derived CDR1 and CDR2 are SGHRS and YFSETQ. The CDR3 contains 14 residues. The CDR3 sequence is CASSQMTGDNEQFF. CDR3 coding DNA: TGCGCCAGCAGCCAGATGACAGGCGATAATGAGCAGTTCTTC.

This clone was seen only a few times. V usage is TRBV27 and J usage is TRBJ1-2; TRBD1 is a possible D gene (5 bases). CDR1 is MNHEY, CDR2 SMNVEV, per germline (reference sequence). The CDR3 is 13 residues long. The V end lost 4 bases, the J end lost 4 bases, and 10 bases lay between the germline ends. The CDR3 bases are TGTGCCAGCAGTTCCGACAGAACCTATGGCTACACCTTC. Its protein product is CASSSDRTYGYTF.

The V call is TRBV11-2, the J call TRBJ1-3; perhaps TRBD1 as D (5 bases). Germline loops: CDR1 SGHAT, CDR2 FQNNGV. The CDR3 has 14 amino acids. Deletions cut 2 bases from V and 6 bases from J, with 11 bases between. CDR3 sequence reads: CASSLRGFENTIYF. The CDR3 DNA reads TGTGCCAGCAGCTTAAGGGGCTTTGAAAACACCATATATTTT. Full variable domain (remainder filled in from reference TRBV11-2 and TRBJ1-3): EAGVAQSPRYKIIEKRQSVAFWCNPISGHATLYWYQQILGQGPKLLIQFQNNGVVDDSQLPKDRFSAERLKGVDSTLKIQPAKLEDSAVYLCASSLRGFENTIYFGEGSWLTVV.

This sequence joins TRBV7-2 and TRBJ2-5, with D possibly TRBD1 on 5 matching bases. The length of the CDR3 is 14 residues. Germline V gene sequence: CDR1 SGHTA, CDR2 FQGNSA. Trimming took off 5 bases at V and 5 bases at J, with 15 bases between the two ends. Here the CDR3 reads CASSPLVAGETQYF. The DNA for the CDR3 is TGTGCCAGCAGCCCACTGGTGGCAGGGGAGACCCAGTACTTC. The whole variable domain, filled in from reference TRBV7-2 and TRBJ2-5, reads GAGVSQSPSNKVTEKGKDVELRCDPISGHTALYWYRQSLGQGLEFLIYFQGNSAPDKSGLPSDRFSAERTGGSVSTLTIQRTQQEDSAVYLCASSPLVAGETQYFGPGTRLLVL.

V gene TRBV25-1 combines with J gene TRBJ2-1; tentatively, D is TRBD1 (6 bases). V lost 2 bases to trimming and J lost 3 bases, with 11 bases between them. The CDR3 spans 15 residues. Germline V lookup: CDR1 MGHDK, CDR2 SYGVNS. This chain's CDR3 is CASSEMDRNYNEQFF. The CDR3 DNA reads TGTGCCAGCAGTGAAATGGACAGAAACTACAATGAGCAGTTCTTC.

The J gene is TRBJ2-7, the V gene TRBV19, with 8 bases lining up with TRBD1. CDR1 and CDR2 (germline): LNHDA, SQIVND (reference sequence). The V and J ends lost 6 bases and 4 bases, in that order; junction bases with no gene match: 5. The CDR3 extends over 13 amino acids. DNA for the CDR3: TGTGCCAGTAGGACAGGGGCCTCTTACGAGCAGTACTTC. Amino acids: CASRTGASYEQYF.

The table lists this clone with a count of one. This chain uses TRBV28 with TRBJ2-2; possibly TRBD1 for D (7 bases). V was clipped by 4 bases and J by 1 base, with 16 bases between them. This CDR3 has 17 amino acids. CDR1 and CDR2 (germline): MDHEN, SYDVKM. The CDR3 sequence is CASSSGGRQGNTGELFF. The CDR3 nucleotides read TGTGCCAGCAGTTCCGGGGGAAGACAGGGGAACACCGGGGAGCTGTTTTTT.

The chain joins TRBV5-6 to TRBJ2-1; 11 positions agree with TRBD2. Germline-derived CDR1 and CDR2 are SGHDT and YYEEEE. The CDR3 is 16 amino acids. V gave up 1 base and J gave up 3 bases; unmatched junction bases: 3. CDR3 loop: CASSLFLAGGYNEQFF. CDR3 bases: TGTGCCAGCAGCTTGTTCCTAGCGGGAGGCTACAATGAGCAGTTCTTC. The full variable domain, in which reference TRBV5-6 and TRBJ2-1 provide the parts outside the CDR3, is DAGVTQSPTHLIKTRGQQVTLRCSPKSGHDTVSWYQQALGQGPQFIFQYYEEEERQRGNFPDRFSGHQFPNYSSELNVNALLLGDSALYLCASSLFLAGGYNEQFFGPGTRLTVL.

The V and J genes are TRBV7-3 and TRBJ2-3; 10 positions agree with TRBD1. The CDR3 totals 15 residues. The germline V gene has CDR1 SGHTA and CDR2 FQGTGA. The V gene end was trimmed by 6 bases and the J gene end by 6 bases; junction bases not matched to a gene: 9. The CDR3: CASSRRQGAGDTQYF. The CDR3 DNA reads as TGTGCCAGCAGTCGCCGACAGGGGGCGGGGGATACGCAGTATTTT.

This chain joins TRBV19 and TRBJ2-1; the match to TRBD2 covers 12 bases. The V gene's germline CDR1 is LNHDA and CDR2 SQIVND (reference sequence). There are 17 residues in the CDR3. Trimming at V came to 9 bases and at J to 0 bases, leaving 9 bases not matched to a gene. This chain's CDR3 is CASNGLAGLSSYNEQFF. DNA of the CDR3: TGTGCCAGCAACGGACTAGCGGGACTAAGCTCCTACAATGAGCAGTTCTTC.

The rearrangement uses TRBV5-6 and TRBJ2-7, with 9 bases lining up with TRBD2. Trimming at V came to 0 bases and at J to 6 bases, leaving 7 bases not matched to a gene. The CDR3 has 15 residues. The germline CDR1 and CDR2 sequences are SGHDT and YYEEEE. CDR3 protein: CASSLGAGGPSEQYF. CDR3 nucleotides: TGTGCCAGCAGCTTGGGGGCGGGAGGGCCCTCCGAGCAGTACTTC.